This entry lists 10 T cell receptor beta chains sequenced from one sample in a study of identical twins. TCRdb used MiXCR to reprocess the 5' RACE reads, holding one entry per CDR3 protein. The sample shows 450,000 or so distinct CDR3 sequences, 14% of them seen only once. These data also formed part of another study, on yellow fever vaccine responses in identical twins.

The sample was CD4+ T cells sorted from blood. All receptors derive from a woman aged 18-29 years in good health.

The rearrangement joins TRBV5-1 to TRBJ2-3, with 9 bases fitting TRBD2. This CDR3 comprises 16 residues. V dropped 4 bases and J dropped 1; count of bases not matched to a gene: 7. Germline CDR1 and CDR2: SGHRS and YFSETQ. In nucleotides, the CDR3 is TGCGCCAGCAGCGTGAGGTTAGCGGGAGGCACAGATACGCAGTATTTT. Protein: CASSVRLAGGTDTQYF. The complete variable domain, with remaining parts taken from reference TRBV5-1 and TRBJ2-3, reads KAGVTQTPRYLIKTRGQQVTLSCSPISGHRSVSWYQQTPGQGLQFLFEYFSETQRNKGNFPGRFSGRQFSNSRSEMNVSTLELGDSALYLCASSVRLAGGTDTQYFGPGTRLTVL.

The chain is built from TRBV6-1 and TRBJ2-6, with 11 bases aligning to TRBD2. Germline V gene sequence: CDR1 MNHNS, CDR2 SASEGT. With 6 bases clipped from V and 4 bases from J, the junction kept 11 bases outside the gene matches. The CDR3 spans 18 residues. The CDR3: CASSLYSGRALGANVLTF. The DNA of the CDR3 is TGTGCCAGCAGCCTCTATAGCGGGAGGGCCTTAGGGGCCAACGTCCTGACTTTC.

V gene TRBV7-8 combines with J gene TRBJ2-7, with D possibly called TRBD1 or TRBD2 (5 bases each). Germline V gene data show CDR1 as SGHVS and CDR2 as FQNEAQ. V was cut by 0 bases and J by 0 bases, with 12 bases left in between. CDR3 length: 16 amino acids. This CDR3 is CASSLAVGGVSYEQYF. CDR3 nucleotide sequence: TGTGCCAGCAGCTTAGCCGTTGGGGGAGTCTCCTACGAGCAGTACTTC.

The genes are TRBV20-1 and TRBJ2-2; 8 bases are a match to TRBD2. Germline V gene sequence: CDR1 DFQATT, CDR2 SNEGSKA (reference sequence). With V trimmed by 3 bases and J by 1 base, 7 bases remained unmatched. The CDR3 has 16 residues. The CDR3 region has the DNA TGCAGTGCTAGGGAATCGGGGGGGAGGAACACCGGGGAGCTGTTTTTT. Translated: CSARESGGRNTGELFF.

V is TRBV15 and J is TRBJ2-1; the match to TRBD1 covers 7 bases. Trimming cost V 1 base and J 8 bases; bases outside gene matches: 5. The CDR3 sequence is 14 residues long. Germline V gives CDR1 LNHNV, CDR2 YYDKDF (reference sequence). CDR3: CATSRATGWDEQFF. The CDR3 nucleotides are TGTGCCACCAGCAGAGCGACAGGGTGGGATGAGCAGTTCTTC. Combining the CDR3 with reference TRBV15 and TRBJ2-1 gives the whole variable domain DAMVIQNPRYQVTQFGKPVTLSCSQTLNHNVMYWYQQKSSQAPKLLFHYYDKDFNNEADTPDNFQSRRPNTSFCFLDIRSPGLGDTAMYLCATSRATGWDEQFFGPGTRLTVL.

The chain uses TRBV10-3 and TRBJ2-4; the D gene could be TRBD1 or TRBD2 (7 bases each). This CDR3 comprises 15 residues. Trimming took 3 bases from V and 8 from J, leaving 17 bases between them. Germline V gives CDR1 ENHRY, CDR2 SYGVKD. The CDR3 loop reads CAISDQGGIWDIQYF. In nucleotides, the CDR3 is TGTGCCATCAGTGACCAGGGGGGGATTTGGGACATTCAGTACTTC.

This clonotype has a handful of counts. V and J are TRBV6-2 or TRBV6-3 and TRBJ2-7; unclear D gene. Germline V CDR1 and CDR2: MNHEY, SVGEGT. With 2 bases removed from V and 2 bases from J, the gap between germline ends came to 7 bases. The CDR3 is 13 amino acids. CDR3 in amino acids: CASSYANPYEQYF. The CDR3 bases are TGTGCCAGCAGTTACGCCAACCCCTACGAGCAGTACTTC.

The V and J genes are TRBV3-1 and TRBJ2-7, with unresolved D. The CDR3 runs to 15 residues. The germline V and J ends were trimmed by 0 bases and 0 bases, with 9 bases remaining between them. CDR1 is LGHDT, CDR2 YNNKEL, per germline (reference sequence). The CDR3: CASSQDPRSSYEQYF. The CDR3 bases are TGTGCCAGCAGCCAAGATCCTCGGAGCTCCTACGAGCAGTACTTC.

CDR3 region: CASSQPDRPSSYEQYF. The CDR3 region has the DNA TGTGCCAGCAGCCAGCCGGACAGGCCTAGCTCCTACGAGCAGTACTTC. The J gene is TRBJ2-7, the V gene TRBV16; TRBD1 matches 7 bases. Trimming cost V 3 bases and J 0 bases; bases outside gene matches: 8. There are 16 residues in the CDR3. Per germline, CDR1 KGHSY and CDR2 FQNENV.

The rearrangement joins TRBV7-2 to TRBJ2-5; the match to TRBD2 covers 8 bases. This CDR3 contains 16 residues. Germline V gene data show CDR1 as SGHTA and CDR2 as FQGNSA. The V gene end was trimmed by 2 bases and the J gene end by 4 bases; junction bases not matched to a gene: 9. The CDR3 protein is CASSLQTRTSRETQYF. The CDR3, as DNA: TGTGCCAGCAGCTTACAGACCAGGACTAGCCGAGAGACCCAGTACTTC.